This T cell receptor beta chain emerged from a study of cytomegalovirus exposure and HLA in healthy donors. It was the approximately 120-subject validation cohort, separate from the roughly 700-subject first cohort, to which the donors belonged. The V end was cut by 6 bases, the J end by 4 bases, with 22 bases between. This CDR3 has 16 amino acids. Germline assignment: CDR1 MDHEN and CDR2 SYDVKM. Here immunoSEQ multiplex PCR was the method, and the copy in TCRdb shows in-frame clones only, minus some. Altogether about 130,000 clones are present, 90% being singletons, with the ten largest covering roughly 6.7%.

The chain employs TRBV28 and TRBJ2-7, with D perhaps matching TRBD1 (5 bases). The receptor comes from a woman aged 25 to 39 in good health and CMV-seropositive. The sample was PBMCs. CDR3: CASRRLRGRGAYEQYF. CDR3 DNA: TGTGCCAGCAGACGCTTAAGGGGTCGTGGCGCATACGAGCAGTACTTC.